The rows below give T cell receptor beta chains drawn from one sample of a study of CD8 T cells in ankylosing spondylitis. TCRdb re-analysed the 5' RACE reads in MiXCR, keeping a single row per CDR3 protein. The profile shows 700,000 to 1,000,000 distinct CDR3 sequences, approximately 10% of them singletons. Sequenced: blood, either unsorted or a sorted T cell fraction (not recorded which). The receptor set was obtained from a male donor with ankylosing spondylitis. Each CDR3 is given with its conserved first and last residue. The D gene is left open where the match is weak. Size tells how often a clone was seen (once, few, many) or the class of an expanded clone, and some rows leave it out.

CDR3 protein: CASSVQPLANRHTQYF
CDR3 DNA: TGTGCCAGCAGTGTTCAACCCCTGGCTAACCGCCATACGCAGTATTTT
clone size: few
V gene: TRBV12-3/TRBV12-4
D gene: NA
J gene: TRBJ2-3

CDR3 protein: CATSDSGPAKNIQYF
CDR3 DNA: TGTGCCACCAGTGATTCGGGGCCAGCCAAAAACATTCAGTACTTC
clone size: NA
V gene: TRBV24-1
D gene: NA
J gene: TRBJ2-4

CDR3 protein: CASSSRVSWDTGELFF
CDR3 DNA: TGTGCCAGCAGCTCAAGGGTCAGCTGGGACACCGGGGAGCTGTTTTTT
clone size: NA
V gene: TRBV11-1
D gene: NA
J gene: TRBJ2-2

CDR3 protein: CSASEGGDTEAFF
CDR3 DNA: TGCAGTGCTAGTGAGGGTGGGGACACTGAAGCTTTCTTT
clone size: few
V gene: TRBV20-1
D gene: NA
J gene: TRBJ1-1

CDR3 protein: CAISEFGSGSKHRYAVF
CDR3 DNA: NA
clone size: NA
V gene: TRBV10-3
D gene: NA
J gene: TRBJ2-3

CDR3 protein: CATSDSGQGAYEQYF
CDR3 DNA: TGTGCCACCAGTGATTCGGGACAGGGGGCATACGAGCAGTACTTC
clone size: NA
V gene: TRBV24-1
D gene: TRBD1
J gene: TRBJ2-7

CDR3 protein: CSVQQGAIWETQYF
CDR3 DNA: TGCAGTGTTCAACAGGGGGCGATTTGGGAGACCCAGTACTTC
clone size: NA
V gene: TRBV20-1
D gene: TRBD1
J gene: TRBJ2-5

CDR3 protein: CASSLGELSYTEAFF
CDR3 DNA: TGTGCCAGCAGCTTGGGGGAATTGAGTTACACTGAAGCTTTCTTT
clone size: few
V gene: TRBV7-8
D gene: NA
J gene: TRBJ1-1

CDR3 protein: CASSLESNTGELFF
CDR3 DNA: TGTGCCAGCAGCCTAGAGAGCAACACCGGGGAGCTGTTTTTT
clone size: few
V gene: TRBV11-3
D gene: NA
J gene: TRBJ2-2

CDR3 protein: CASSLLTFGTSENEKYF
CDR3 DNA: TGTGCCAGCTCACTCCTAACGTTTGGGACCTCTGAGAACGAGAAGTACTTC
clone size: few
V gene: TRBV18
D gene: NA
J gene: TRBJ2-7

CDR3 protein: CASSPVHLTEQFF
CDR3 DNA: TGTGCCAGCTCACCCGTCCACCTGACGGAGCAGTTCTTC
clone size: NA
V gene: TRBV18
D gene: NA
J gene: TRBJ2-1

CDR3 protein: CSASKMGTLNQPQHF
CDR3 DNA: TGCAGTGCTAGCAAGATGGGGACTCTCAATCAGCCCCAGCATTTT
clone size: NA
V gene: TRBV20-1
D gene: NA
J gene: TRBJ1-5

CDR3 protein: CAISEISTSSTDTQYF
CDR3 DNA: TGTGCCATCAGTGAGATTTCGACATCTAGCACAGATACGCAGTATTTT
clone size: NA
V gene: TRBV10-3
D gene: NA
J gene: TRBJ2-3

CDR3 protein: CASSLDRDGGDTQYF
CDR3 DNA: TGCGCCAGCAGCTTGGACAGGGACGGTGGAGATACGCAGTATTTT
clone size: few
V gene: TRBV5-1
D gene: NA
J gene: TRBJ2-3

CDR3 protein: CAISVGPGRPKTLTGELFF
CDR3 DNA: TGTGCCATCAGTGTTGGGCCAGGGAGACCCAAAACTTTGACCGGGGAGCTGTTTTTT
clone size: few
V gene: TRBV10-3
D gene: NA
J gene: TRBJ2-2

CDR3 protein: CSATLGSGAYNEQFF
CDR3 DNA: TGCAGTGCTACCCTAGGGAGCGGGGCTTACAATGAGCAGTTCTTC
clone size: few
V gene: TRBV20-1
D gene: TRBD2
J gene: TRBJ2-1

CDR3 protein: CSAWTGVRTYEQYF
CDR3 DNA: TGCAGTGCCTGGACAGGGGTAAGGACCTACGAGCAGTACTTC
clone size: few
V gene: TRBV20-1
D gene: TRBD1
J gene: TRBJ2-7

CDR3 protein: CASRMDRGTDTQYF
CDR3 DNA: TGTGCCAGCAGGATGGACAGAGGCACAGATACGCAGTATTTT
clone size: NA
V gene: TRBV6-2/TRBV6-3
D gene: NA
J gene: TRBJ2-3

CDR3 protein: CSVRQGNTEAFF
CDR3 DNA: TGCAGCGTTCGTCAGGGGAACACTGAAGCTTTCTTT
clone size: NA
V gene: TRBV29-1
D gene: NA
J gene: TRBJ1-1

CDR3 protein: CATRTGRNSPLHF
CDR3 DNA: TGTGCCACCAGGACAGGGCGTAATTCACCCCTCCACTTT
clone size: NA
V gene: TRBV6-1
D gene: TRBD1
J gene: TRBJ1-6

CDR3 protein: CSAREGSGTGELFF
CDR3 DNA: TGCAGTGCTAGAGAGGGATCGGGCACCGGGGAGCTGTTTTTT
clone size: NA
V gene: TRBV20-1
D gene: NA
J gene: TRBJ2-2

CDR3 protein: CSASSENTHRGTDTQYF
CDR3 DNA: TGCAGTGCTAGCTCGGAAAACACGCATCGGGGCACAGATACGCAGTATTTT
clone size: NA
V gene: TRBV20-1
D gene: NA
J gene: TRBJ2-3

CDR3 protein: CASGTGNSYEQYF
CDR3 DNA: TGTGCCAGCGGGACAGGGAATTCCTACGAGCAGTACTTC
clone size: many
V gene: TRBV6-2/TRBV6-3
D gene: TRBD1
J gene: TRBJ2-7

CDR3 protein: CSARDLPLETQYF
CDR3 DNA: TGCAGTGCTAGAGATCTGCCCCTAGAGACCCAGTACTTC
clone size: NA
V gene: TRBV20-1
D gene: NA
J gene: TRBJ2-5

CDR3 protein: CSARERSTGELFF
CDR3 DNA: TGCAGTGCTAGAGAGCGGTCCACCGGGGAGCTGTTTTTT
clone size: few
V gene: TRBV20-1
D gene: NA
J gene: TRBJ2-2

CDR3 protein: CASGTGQDYNEQFF
CDR3 DNA: TGTGCTAGTGGTACGGGACAGGACTACAATGAGCAGTTCTTC
clone size: few
V gene: TRBV12-5
D gene: TRBD1
J gene: TRBJ2-1

CDR3 protein: CASTFSGPQETQYF
CDR3 DNA: TGTGCCAGCACCTTTAGCGGGCCCCAAGAGACCCAGTACTTC
clone size: many
V gene: TRBV3-1
D gene: TRBD2
J gene: TRBJ2-5

CDR3 protein: CSVELAGRNNEQFF
CDR3 DNA: TGCAGCGTTGAACTAGCGGGACGGAACAATGAGCAGTTCTTC
clone size: many
V gene: TRBV29-1
D gene: TRBD2
J gene: TRBJ2-1

CDR3 protein: CASSRDRETTEAFF
CDR3 DNA: TGTGCCAGCAGCCGGGACAGGGAGACCACTGAAGCTTTCTTT
clone size: NA
V gene: TRBV7-2
D gene: TRBD1
J gene: TRBJ1-1

CDR3 protein: CASSQAGRAIEETQYF
CDR3 DNA: TGCGCCAGCAGCCAAGCAGGTCGAGCAATTGAAGAGACCCAGTACTTC
clone size: NA
V gene: TRBV4-1
D gene: NA
J gene: TRBJ2-5

CDR3 protein: CASSDKTDRRSSGANVLTF
CDR3 DNA: TGTGCCAGCAGCGATAAAACGGACCGCCGCAGCTCTGGGGCCAACGTCCTGACTTTC
clone size: few
V gene: TRBV9
D gene: NA
J gene: TRBJ2-6

CDR3 protein: CASTLAQETQYF
CDR3 DNA: TGTGCCAGCACCCTGGCTCAAGAGACCCAGTACTTC
clone size: few
V gene: TRBV7-8
D gene: NA
J gene: TRBJ2-5

CDR3 protein: CASSYSFEGIYEQYF
CDR3 DNA: TGTGCCAGCAGTTACTCTTTTGAGGGGATCTACGAGCAGTACTTC
clone size: many
V gene: TRBV6-5
D gene: NA
J gene: TRBJ2-7

CDR3 protein: CSAREGPFYEQYF
CDR3 DNA: TGCAGTGCTAGGGAGGGCCCTTTCTACGAGCAGTACTTC
clone size: few
V gene: TRBV20-1
D gene: NA
J gene: TRBJ2-7

CDR3 protein: CASSFVPIDSPLHF
CDR3 DNA: TGTGCCAGCAGTTTCGTACCGATTGATTCACCCCTCCACTTT
clone size: few
V gene: TRBV12-3/TRBV12-4
D gene: NA
J gene: TRBJ1-6

CDR3 protein: CASSDSGGSYEQYF
CDR3 DNA: TGTGCCAGCAGCGATAGCGGGGGGTCCTACGAGCAGTACTTC
clone size: NA
V gene: TRBV2
D gene: TRBD2
J gene: TRBJ2-7

CDR3 protein: CSARDRRLAGWEQYF
CDR3 DNA: TGCAGTGCTAGAGATCGCCGACTAGCGGGATGGGAGCAGTACTTC
clone size: few
V gene: TRBV20-1
D gene: TRBD2
J gene: TRBJ2-7

CDR3 protein: CASSLTTQNTEAFF
CDR3 DNA: TGCGCCAGCAGCTTGACCACCCAAAACACTGAAGCTTTCTTT
clone size: many
V gene: TRBV5-1
D gene: NA
J gene: TRBJ1-1

CDR3 protein: CASSLALRLETQYF
CDR3 DNA: TGTGCCAGCAGCTTAGCCTTACGTTTGGAGACCCAGTACTTC
clone size: many
V gene: TRBV7-2
D gene: NA
J gene: TRBJ2-5

CDR3 protein: CASYMTSGTYNEQFF
CDR3 DNA: TGCGCCAGCTATATGACTAGCGGGACGTACAATGAGCAGTTCTTC
clone size: NA
V gene: TRBV5-1
D gene: TRBD2
J gene: TRBJ2-1

CDR3 protein: CASSGSPYSPLHF
CDR3 DNA: TGTGCCAGCAGTGGGAGTCCTTATTCACCCCTCCACTTT
clone size: NA
V gene: TRBV2
D gene: NA
J gene: TRBJ1-6

CDR3 protein: CASSLVIGNQPQHF
CDR3 DNA: TGTGCCAGCAGCTTGGTAATTGGCAATCAGCCCCAGCATTTT
clone size: few
V gene: TRBV5-5
D gene: NA
J gene: TRBJ1-5

CDR3 protein: CASSAGRGQATFTPLHF
CDR3 DNA: TGTGCCAGCAGCGCAGGCCGGGGACAGGCGACCTTTACACCCCTCCACTTT
clone size: many
V gene: TRBV7-8
D gene: TRBD1
J gene: TRBJ1-6

CDR3 protein: CASSPLRTENGYTF
CDR3 DNA: TGCGCCAGCAGCCCATTAAGGACAGAGAATGGCTACACCTTC
clone size: few
V gene: TRBV5-1
D gene: NA
J gene: TRBJ1-2

CDR3 protein: CASSQGQSNYGYTF
CDR3 DNA: TGCGCCAGCAGCCAAGGACAGTCTAACTATGGCTACACCTTC
clone size: NA
V gene: TRBV4-3
D gene: NA
J gene: TRBJ1-2

CDR3 protein: CASSYRGGTGELFF
CDR3 DNA: TGTGCCAGCAGTTACCGGGGGGGCACCGGGGAGCTGTTTTTT
clone size: many
V gene: TRBV6-5
D gene: TRBD2
J gene: TRBJ2-2

CDR3 protein: CSARTGTLGYTF
CDR3 DNA: TGCAGTGCCAGGACAGGGACCTTGGGCTACACCTTC
clone size: NA
V gene: TRBV20-1
D gene: TRBD1
J gene: TRBJ1-2

CDR3 protein: CASSPTVGGIEAFF
CDR3 DNA: TGTGCCAGCTCACCGACGGTCGGGGGAATAGAAGCTTTCTTT
clone size: NA
V gene: TRBV18
D gene: NA
J gene: TRBJ1-1

CDR3 protein: CASRKGAAYSEQFF
CDR3 DNA: TGTGCCAGCAGAAAGGGGGCTGCATACAGTGAGCAGTTCTTC
clone size: few
V gene: TRBV7-3
D gene: TRBD1
J gene: TRBJ2-1

CDR3 protein: CASRKTGAAYEQYF
CDR3 DNA: TGCGCCAGCAGAAAGACAGGGGCAGCCTACGAGCAGTACTTC
clone size: NA
V gene: TRBV5-1
D gene: TRBD1
J gene: TRBJ2-7

CDR3 protein: CASSLEGARGYTF
CDR3 DNA: TGTGCCAGCAGCTTAGAAGGGGCGCGGGGCTACACCTTC
clone size: NA
V gene: TRBV7-9
D gene: NA
J gene: TRBJ1-2

CDR3 protein: CSLIEREAPYEQYF
CDR3 DNA: TGCAGTCTTATAGAGCGGGAGGCGCCCTACGAGCAGTACTTC
clone size: many
V gene: TRBV20-1
D gene: TRBD2
J gene: TRBJ2-7

CDR3 protein: CASSQAGGPDTQYF
CDR3 DNA: TGTGCCAGCAGTCAAGCGGGAGGGCCAGATACGCAGTATTTT
clone size: many
V gene: TRBV6-1
D gene: TRBD2
J gene: TRBJ2-3

CDR3 protein: CSALGQGRYEQYF
CDR3 DNA: TGCAGTGCTCTCGGACAGGGGCGGTACGAGCAGTACTTC
clone size: NA
V gene: TRBV20-1
D gene: TRBD1
J gene: TRBJ2-7

CDR3 protein: CASSYSSGQGNTEAFF
CDR3 DNA: TGTGCCAGCAGTTACTCCTCTGGACAGGGGAACACTGAAGCTTTCTTT
clone size: few
V gene: TRBV6-5
D gene: TRBD1
J gene: TRBJ1-1